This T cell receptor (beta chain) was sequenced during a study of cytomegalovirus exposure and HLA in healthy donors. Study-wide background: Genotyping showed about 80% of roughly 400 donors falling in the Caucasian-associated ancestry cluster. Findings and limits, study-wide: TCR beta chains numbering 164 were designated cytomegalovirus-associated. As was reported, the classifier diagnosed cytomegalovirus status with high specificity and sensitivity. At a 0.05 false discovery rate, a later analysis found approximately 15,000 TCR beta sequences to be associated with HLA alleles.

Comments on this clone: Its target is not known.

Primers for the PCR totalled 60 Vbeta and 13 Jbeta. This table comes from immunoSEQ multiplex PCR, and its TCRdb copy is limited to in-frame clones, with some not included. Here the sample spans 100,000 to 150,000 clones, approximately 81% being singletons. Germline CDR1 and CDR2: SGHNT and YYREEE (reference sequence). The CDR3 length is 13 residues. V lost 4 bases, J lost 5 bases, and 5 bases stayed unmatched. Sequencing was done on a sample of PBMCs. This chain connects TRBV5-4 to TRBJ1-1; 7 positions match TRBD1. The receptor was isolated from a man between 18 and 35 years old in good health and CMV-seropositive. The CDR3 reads CASSDRVGTEAFF. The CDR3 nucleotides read TGTGCCAGCAGCGACAGGGTAGGGACTGAAGCTTTCTTT.